A selection of T cell receptor beta chains follows, all from one sample in a study of cytomegalovirus exposure and HLA in healthy donors. Repertoires were generated with immunoSEQ multiplex PCR, while TCRdb's copy carries only in-frame clones and drops some. This sample lists 150,000 to 200,000 clones; its ten largest clones have about 2.2%. The sample taken for sequencing was PBMCs. These receptors all come from a man aged 25-45 years in good health and CMV-seronegative. The CDR3 runs from the conserved cysteine through the conserved F or W. Each record gives: V gene, J gene, CDR3 protein.

TRBV7-2,TRBJ2-6,CASSSRGGAGANVLTF
TRBV27,TRBJ2-7,CASSLSSRSYEQYF
TRBV27,TRBJ2-1,CASSTGSFYNEQFF
TRBV11-2,TRBJ2-1,CASSTQPGTGAHNEQFF
TRBV30,NA,CAWSVGGTYEQYF
TRBV7-9,TRBJ2-7,CASSPGGASRREQYF
TRBV28,TRBJ1-4,CASSPWTGEGEKLFF
TRBV28,TRBJ2-2,CASSFRTLPNTGELFF
TRBV27,TRBJ1-4,CASSRVPGTNEKLFF
TRBV27,TRBJ2-5,CASSLSAGAGQETQYF
TRBV5-1,TRBJ1-1,CASSQGQGGFTEAFF
TRBV5-1,TRBJ1-2,CASSSPGGRGYTF
TRBV5-1,TRBJ2-6,CASSYYRDFGANVLTF
TRBV7-8,TRBJ1-1,CASSLRDRGRNTEAFF
TRBV20-1,TRBJ2-1,CSARAGGEQFF
TRBV5-1,TRBJ1-2,CASSLGQGEGGYTF
TRBV19,TRBJ2-6,CASSPGHTSGANVLTF
TRBV9,TRBJ2-2,CASSVVGPGELFF
TRBV9,TRBJ2-1,CASSVGGGITGEQFF
TRBV5-4,TRBJ1-2,CASSPQQGANYGYTF
TRBV6-1,TRBJ2-3,CASSVQRIDGTQYF
TRBV5-1,TRBJ2-3,CASSLMGTPDTQYF
TRBV20-1,TRBJ1-2,CSDRWGYTF